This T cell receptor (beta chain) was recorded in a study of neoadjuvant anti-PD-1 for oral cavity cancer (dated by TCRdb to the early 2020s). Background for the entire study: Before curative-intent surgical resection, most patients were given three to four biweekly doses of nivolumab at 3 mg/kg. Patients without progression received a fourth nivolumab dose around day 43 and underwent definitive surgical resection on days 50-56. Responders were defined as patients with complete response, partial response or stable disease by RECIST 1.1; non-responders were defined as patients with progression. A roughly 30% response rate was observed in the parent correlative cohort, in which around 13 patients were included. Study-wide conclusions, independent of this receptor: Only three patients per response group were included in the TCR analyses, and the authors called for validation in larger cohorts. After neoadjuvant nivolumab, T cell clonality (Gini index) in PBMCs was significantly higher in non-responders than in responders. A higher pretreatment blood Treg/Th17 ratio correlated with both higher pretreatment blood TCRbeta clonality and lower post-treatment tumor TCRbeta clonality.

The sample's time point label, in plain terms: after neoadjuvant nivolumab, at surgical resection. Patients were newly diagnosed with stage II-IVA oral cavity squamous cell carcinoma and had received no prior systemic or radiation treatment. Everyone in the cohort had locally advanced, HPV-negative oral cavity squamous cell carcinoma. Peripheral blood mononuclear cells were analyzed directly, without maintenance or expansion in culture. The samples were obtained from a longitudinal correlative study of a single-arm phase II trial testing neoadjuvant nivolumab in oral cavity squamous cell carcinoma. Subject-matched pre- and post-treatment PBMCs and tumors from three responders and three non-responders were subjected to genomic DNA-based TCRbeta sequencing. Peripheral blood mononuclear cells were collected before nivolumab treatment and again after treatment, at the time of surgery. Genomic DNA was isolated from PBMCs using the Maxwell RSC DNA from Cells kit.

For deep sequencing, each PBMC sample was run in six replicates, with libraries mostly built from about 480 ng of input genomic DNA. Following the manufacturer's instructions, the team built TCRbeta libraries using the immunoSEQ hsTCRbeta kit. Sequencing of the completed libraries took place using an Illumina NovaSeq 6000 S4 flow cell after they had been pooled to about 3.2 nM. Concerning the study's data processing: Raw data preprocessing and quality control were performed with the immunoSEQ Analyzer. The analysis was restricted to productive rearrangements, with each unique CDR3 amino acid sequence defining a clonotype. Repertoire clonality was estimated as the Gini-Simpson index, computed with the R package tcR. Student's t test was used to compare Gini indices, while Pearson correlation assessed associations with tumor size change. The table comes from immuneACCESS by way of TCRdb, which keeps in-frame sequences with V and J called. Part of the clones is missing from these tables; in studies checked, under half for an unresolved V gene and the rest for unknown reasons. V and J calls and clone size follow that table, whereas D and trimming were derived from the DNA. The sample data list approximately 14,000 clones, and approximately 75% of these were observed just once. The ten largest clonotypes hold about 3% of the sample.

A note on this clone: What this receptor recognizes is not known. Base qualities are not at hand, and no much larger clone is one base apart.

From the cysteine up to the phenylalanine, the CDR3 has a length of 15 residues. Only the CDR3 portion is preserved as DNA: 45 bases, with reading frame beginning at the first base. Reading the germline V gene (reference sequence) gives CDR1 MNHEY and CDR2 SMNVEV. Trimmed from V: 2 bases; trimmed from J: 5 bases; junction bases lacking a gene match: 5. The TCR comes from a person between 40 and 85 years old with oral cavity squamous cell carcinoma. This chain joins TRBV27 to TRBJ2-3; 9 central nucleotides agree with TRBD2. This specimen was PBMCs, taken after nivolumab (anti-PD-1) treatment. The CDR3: CASSLRRGGGDTQYF. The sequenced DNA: TGTGCCAGCAGTTTACGGCGGGGGGGAGGAGATACGCAGTATTTT.